This entry concerns a single T cell receptor (beta chain). What it binds is not known. This sample was taken from a study of cytomegalovirus exposure and HLA in healthy donors. With 60 Vbeta and 13 Jbeta primers, the PCR was carried out. Libraries were prepared by immunoSEQ multiplex PCR; TCRdb keeps only in-frame clonotypes and omits some of them. This table has about 130,000 clones, approximately 80% appearing once. Notes on the study in general: According to reports, the classifier identified cytomegalovirus status with high specificity and sensitivity. V- and J-gene trimming in TCR beta was tied to a missense DCLRE1C variant by an analysis performed later. Confirmation was obtained in vitro that a few CMV-associated chains are specific for CMV antigens. Reported findings show TCR beta sequences accurately forecast HLA-A and HLA-B alleles in most subjects.

The CDR3 contains 13 residues. V was shortened by 8 bases and J by 4 bases, with 15 bases between the two germline ends. Germline V lookup: CDR1 SGHRS, CDR2 YFSETQ. The source material was PBMCs. The chain carries TRBV5-1 and TRBJ1-2, with D maybe TRBD1 (5 bases). This clonotype was obtained from a man younger than 35 in good health and CMV-seronegative. The CDR3 DNA follows: TGCGCCAGTGCCAGGGACTCGAGCTATGGCTACACCTTC. This codes for CASARDSSYGYTF.